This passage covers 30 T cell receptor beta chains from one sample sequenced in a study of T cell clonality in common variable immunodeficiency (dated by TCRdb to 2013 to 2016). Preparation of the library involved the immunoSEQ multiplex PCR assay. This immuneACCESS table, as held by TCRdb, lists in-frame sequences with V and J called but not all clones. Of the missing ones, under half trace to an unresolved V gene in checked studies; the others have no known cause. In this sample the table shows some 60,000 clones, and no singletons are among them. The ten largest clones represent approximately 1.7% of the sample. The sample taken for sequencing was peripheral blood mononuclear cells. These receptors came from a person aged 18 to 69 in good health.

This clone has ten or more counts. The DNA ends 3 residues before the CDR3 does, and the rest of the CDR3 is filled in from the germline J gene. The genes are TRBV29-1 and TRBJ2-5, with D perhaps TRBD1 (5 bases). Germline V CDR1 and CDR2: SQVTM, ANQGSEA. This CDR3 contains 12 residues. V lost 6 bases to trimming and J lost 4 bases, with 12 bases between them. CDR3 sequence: CSVPMQGETQYF. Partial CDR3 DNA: TGCAGCGTCCCTATGCAGGGAGAGACC.

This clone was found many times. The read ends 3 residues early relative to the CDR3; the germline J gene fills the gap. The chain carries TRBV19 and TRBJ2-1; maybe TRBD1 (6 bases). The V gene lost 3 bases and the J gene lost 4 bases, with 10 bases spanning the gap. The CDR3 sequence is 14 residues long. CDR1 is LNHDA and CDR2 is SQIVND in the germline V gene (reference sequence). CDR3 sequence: CASSIRTDYNEQFF. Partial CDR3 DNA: TGTGCCAGTAGTATTAGGACAGATTACAATGAG.

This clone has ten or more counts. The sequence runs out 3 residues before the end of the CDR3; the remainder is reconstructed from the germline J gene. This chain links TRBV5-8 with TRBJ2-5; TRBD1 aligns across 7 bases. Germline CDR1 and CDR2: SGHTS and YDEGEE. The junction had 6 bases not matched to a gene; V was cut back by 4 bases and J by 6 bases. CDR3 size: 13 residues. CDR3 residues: CASSLDREKTQYF. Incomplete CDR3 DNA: TGTGCCAGCAGCCTAGACAGGGAGAAGACC.

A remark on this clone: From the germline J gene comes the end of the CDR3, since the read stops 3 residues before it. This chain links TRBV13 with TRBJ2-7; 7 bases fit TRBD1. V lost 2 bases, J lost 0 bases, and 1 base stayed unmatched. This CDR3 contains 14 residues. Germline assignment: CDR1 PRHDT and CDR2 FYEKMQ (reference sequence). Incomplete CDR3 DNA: TGTGCCAGCAGCTTACAGGGGGACTCCTACGAG. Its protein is CASSLQGDSYE. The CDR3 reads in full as CASSLQGDSYEQYF.

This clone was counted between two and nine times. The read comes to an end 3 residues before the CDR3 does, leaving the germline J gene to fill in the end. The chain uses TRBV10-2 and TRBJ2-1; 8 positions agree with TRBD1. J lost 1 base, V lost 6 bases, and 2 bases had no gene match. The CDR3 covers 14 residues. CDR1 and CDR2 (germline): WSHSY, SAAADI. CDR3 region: CASRDRGSYNEQFF. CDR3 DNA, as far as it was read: TGCGCCAGCAGAGACAGGGGTTCCTACAATGAG.

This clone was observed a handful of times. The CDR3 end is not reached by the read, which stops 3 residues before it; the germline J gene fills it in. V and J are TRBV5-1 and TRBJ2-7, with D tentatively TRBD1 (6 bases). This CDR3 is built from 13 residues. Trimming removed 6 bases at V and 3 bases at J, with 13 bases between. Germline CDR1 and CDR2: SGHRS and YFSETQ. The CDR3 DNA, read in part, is TGCGCCAGCAATGAAGGACAGAACTACGAG. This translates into CASNEGQNYE. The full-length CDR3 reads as CASNEGQNYEQYF.

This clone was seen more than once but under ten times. Partial CDR3 DNA: TGCAGTGCTGACGGGGGGCTTGAATTGAGCACAGATACG. Translating it yields CSADGGLELSTDT. The full CDR3 reads CSADGGLELSTDTQYF. The V call is TRBV20-1, the J call TRBJ2-3, with D possibly matching TRBD2 (7 bases). The read falls 3 residues short of the CDR3 end, and the missing part is taken from the germline J gene. V was cut by 5 bases and J by 0 bases, with 18 bases left in between. This CDR3 region has 16 residues. Germline CDR1 is DFQATT and CDR2 is SNEGSKA (reference sequence).

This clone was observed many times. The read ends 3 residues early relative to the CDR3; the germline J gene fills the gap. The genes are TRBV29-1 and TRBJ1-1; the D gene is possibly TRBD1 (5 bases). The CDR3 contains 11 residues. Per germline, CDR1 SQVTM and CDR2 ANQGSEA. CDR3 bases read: TGCACCGGGGGGGTGGACACTGAA. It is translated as CTGGVDTE. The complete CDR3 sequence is CTGGVDTEAFF.

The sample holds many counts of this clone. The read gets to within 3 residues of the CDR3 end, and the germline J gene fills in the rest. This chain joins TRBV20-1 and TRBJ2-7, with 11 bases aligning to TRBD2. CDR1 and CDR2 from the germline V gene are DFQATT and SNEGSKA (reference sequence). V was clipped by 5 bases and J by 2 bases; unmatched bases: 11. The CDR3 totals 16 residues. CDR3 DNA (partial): TGCAGTGCTGACAATCTACTAGCGGGAGTCCCCTACGAG. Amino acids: CSADNLLAGVPYE. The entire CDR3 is CSADNLLAGVPYEQYF.

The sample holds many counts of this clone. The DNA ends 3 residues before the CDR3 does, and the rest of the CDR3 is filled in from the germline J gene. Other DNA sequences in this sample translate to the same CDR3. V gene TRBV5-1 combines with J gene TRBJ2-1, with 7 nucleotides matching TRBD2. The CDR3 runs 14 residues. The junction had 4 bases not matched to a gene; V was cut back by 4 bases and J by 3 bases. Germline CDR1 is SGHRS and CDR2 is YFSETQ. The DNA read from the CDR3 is TGCGCCAGCAGCACCGGACTAGTCTACAATGAG. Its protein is CASSTGLVYNE. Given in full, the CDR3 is CASSTGLVYNEQFF.

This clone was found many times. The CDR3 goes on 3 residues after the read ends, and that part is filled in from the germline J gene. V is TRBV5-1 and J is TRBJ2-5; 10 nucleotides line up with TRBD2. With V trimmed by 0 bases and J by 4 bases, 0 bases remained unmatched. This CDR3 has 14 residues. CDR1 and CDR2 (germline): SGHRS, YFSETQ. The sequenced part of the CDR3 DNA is TGCGCCAGCAGCTTGGGGACTAGCGGAGAGACC. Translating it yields CASSLGTSGET. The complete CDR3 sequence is CASSLGTSGETQYF.

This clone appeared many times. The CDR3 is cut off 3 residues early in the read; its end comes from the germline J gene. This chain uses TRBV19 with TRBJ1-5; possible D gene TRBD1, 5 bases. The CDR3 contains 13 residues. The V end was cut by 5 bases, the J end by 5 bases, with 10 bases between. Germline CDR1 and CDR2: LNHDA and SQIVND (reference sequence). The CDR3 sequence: CASSWQGDQPQHF. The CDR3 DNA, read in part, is TGTGCCAGTAGTTGGCAGGGTGATCAGCCC.

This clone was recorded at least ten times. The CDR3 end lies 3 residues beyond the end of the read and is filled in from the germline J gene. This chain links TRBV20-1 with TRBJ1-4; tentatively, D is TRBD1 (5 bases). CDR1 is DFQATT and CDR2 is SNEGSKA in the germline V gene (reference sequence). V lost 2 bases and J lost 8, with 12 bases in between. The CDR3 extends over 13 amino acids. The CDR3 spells CSARKGYGEKLFF. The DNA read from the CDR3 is TGCAGTGCTAGAAAGGGGTATGGAGAAAAA.

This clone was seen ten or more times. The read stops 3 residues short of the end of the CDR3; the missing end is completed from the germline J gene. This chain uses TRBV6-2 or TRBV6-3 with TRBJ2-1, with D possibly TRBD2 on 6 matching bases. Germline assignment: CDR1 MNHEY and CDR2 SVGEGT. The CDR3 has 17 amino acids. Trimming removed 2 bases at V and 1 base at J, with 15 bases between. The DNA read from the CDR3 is TGTGCCAGCAGTTACAGGCCGGCGGGGTATTCCTACAATGAG. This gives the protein CASSYRPAGYSYNE. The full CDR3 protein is CASSYRPAGYSYNEQFF.

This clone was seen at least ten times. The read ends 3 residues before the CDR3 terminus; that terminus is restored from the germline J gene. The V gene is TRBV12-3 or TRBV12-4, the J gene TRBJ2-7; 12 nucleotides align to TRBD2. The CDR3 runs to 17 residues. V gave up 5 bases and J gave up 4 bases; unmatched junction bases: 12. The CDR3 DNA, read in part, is TGTGCCAGCAGTCCCACCCTCCTAGCGGGAGGGCCTTACGAG. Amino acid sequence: CASSPTLLAGGPYE. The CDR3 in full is CASSPTLLAGGPYEQYF.

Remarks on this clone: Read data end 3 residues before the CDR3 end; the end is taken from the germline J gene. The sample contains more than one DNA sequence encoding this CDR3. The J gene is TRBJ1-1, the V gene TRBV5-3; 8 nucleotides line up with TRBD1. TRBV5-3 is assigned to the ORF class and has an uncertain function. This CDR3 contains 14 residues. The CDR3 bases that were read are TGTGCCAGAAGCCCTGACAGGGGAAGGAATGAG. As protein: CARSPDRGRNE. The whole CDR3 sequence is CARSPDRGRNEAFF.

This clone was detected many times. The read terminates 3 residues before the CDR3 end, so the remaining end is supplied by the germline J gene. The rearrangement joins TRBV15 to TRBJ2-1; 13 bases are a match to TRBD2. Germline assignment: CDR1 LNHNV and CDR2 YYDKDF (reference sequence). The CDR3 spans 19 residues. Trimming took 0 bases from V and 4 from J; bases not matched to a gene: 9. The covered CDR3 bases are TGTGCCACCAGCAGAGAAGGACTAGCGGGAGTAAAAGGGTACAATGAG. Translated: CATSREGLAGVKGYNE. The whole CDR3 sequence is CATSREGLAGVKGYNEQFF. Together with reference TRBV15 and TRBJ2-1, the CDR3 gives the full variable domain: DAMVIQNPRYQVTQFGKPVTLSCSQTLNHNVMYWYQQKSSQAPKLLFHYYDKDFNNEADTPDNFQSRRPNTSFCFLDIRSPGLGDTAMYLCATSREGLAGVKGYNEQFFGPGTRLTVL.

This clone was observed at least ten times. The covered CDR3 bases are TGTGCCTGGAGTGGAACATACGAG. It codes for CAWSGTYE. In full, the CDR3 is CAWSGTYEQYF. The rearrangement joins TRBV30 to TRBJ2-7; D gene unclear. The sequence runs out 3 residues before the end of the CDR3; the remainder is reconstructed from the germline J gene. The CDR3 extends over 11 amino acids. The V gene lost 1 base and the J gene lost 4 bases, with 5 bases spanning the gap. Germline CDR1 and CDR2: GTSNPN and SVGIG (reference sequence).

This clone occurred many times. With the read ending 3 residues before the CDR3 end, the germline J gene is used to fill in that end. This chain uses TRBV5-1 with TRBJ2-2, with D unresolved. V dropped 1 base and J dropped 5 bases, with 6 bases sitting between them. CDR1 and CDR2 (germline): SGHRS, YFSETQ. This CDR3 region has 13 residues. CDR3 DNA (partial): TGCGCCAGCAGCTTGAGCCTGACCGGGGAG. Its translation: CASSLSLTGE. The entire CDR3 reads CASSLSLTGELFF.

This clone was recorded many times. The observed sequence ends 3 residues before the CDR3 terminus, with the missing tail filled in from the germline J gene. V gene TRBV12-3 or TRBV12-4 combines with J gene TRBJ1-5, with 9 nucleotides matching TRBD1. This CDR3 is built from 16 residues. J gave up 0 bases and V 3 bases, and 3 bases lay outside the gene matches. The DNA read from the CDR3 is TGTGCCAGCAGTTTTGGGACAGGGAATAGCAATCAGCCC. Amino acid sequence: CASSFGTGNSNQP. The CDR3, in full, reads CASSFGTGNSNQPQHF.

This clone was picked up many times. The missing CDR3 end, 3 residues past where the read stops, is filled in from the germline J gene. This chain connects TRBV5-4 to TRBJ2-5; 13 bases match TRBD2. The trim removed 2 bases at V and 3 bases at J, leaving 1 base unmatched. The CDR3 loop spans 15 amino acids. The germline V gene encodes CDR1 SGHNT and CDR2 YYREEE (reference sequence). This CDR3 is CASSFGLAGEETQYF. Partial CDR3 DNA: TGTGCCAGCAGCTTCGGACTAGCGGGGGAAGAGACC.

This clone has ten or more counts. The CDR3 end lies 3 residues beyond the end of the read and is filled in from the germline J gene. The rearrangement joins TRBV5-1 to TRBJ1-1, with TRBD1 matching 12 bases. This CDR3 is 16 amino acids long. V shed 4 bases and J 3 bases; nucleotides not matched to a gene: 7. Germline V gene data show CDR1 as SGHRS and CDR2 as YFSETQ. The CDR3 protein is CASSHRDRGPHTEAFF. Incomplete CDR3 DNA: TGCGCCAGCAGCCATAGGGACAGGGGGCCGCACACTGAA.

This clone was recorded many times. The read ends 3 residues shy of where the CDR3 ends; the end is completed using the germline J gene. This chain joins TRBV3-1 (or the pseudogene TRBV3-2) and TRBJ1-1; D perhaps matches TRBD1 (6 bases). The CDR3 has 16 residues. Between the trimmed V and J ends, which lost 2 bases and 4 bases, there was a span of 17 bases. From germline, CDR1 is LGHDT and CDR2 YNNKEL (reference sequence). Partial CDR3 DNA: TGTGCCAGCAGCCAATTCCATAGACAGGCGGGCACTGAA. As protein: CASSQFHRQAGTE. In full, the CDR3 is CASSQFHRQAGTEAFF.

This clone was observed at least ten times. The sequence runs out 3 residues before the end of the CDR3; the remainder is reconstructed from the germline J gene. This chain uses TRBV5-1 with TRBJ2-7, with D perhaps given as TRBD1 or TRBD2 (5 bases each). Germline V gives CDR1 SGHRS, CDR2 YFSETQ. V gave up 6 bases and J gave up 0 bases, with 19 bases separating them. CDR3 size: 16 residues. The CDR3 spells CASNPGRAEGSYEQYF. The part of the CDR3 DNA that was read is TGCGCCAGCAACCCGGGCAGGGCTGAGGGCTCCTACGAG.

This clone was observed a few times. CDR3 sequence: CASKPPLAERDTQYF. Incomplete CDR3 DNA: TGTGCCAGCAAGCCGCCACTAGCGGAGAGAGATACG. This chain joins TRBV7-9 and TRBJ2-3, with 8 bases aligning to TRBD2. The read finishes 3 residues shy of the CDR3 end, and the germline J gene is used to complete it. This CDR3 is built from 15 residues. The germline V gene encodes CDR1 SEHNR and CDR2 FQNEAQ (reference sequence). V was clipped by 7 bases and J by 5 bases; unmatched bases: 11.

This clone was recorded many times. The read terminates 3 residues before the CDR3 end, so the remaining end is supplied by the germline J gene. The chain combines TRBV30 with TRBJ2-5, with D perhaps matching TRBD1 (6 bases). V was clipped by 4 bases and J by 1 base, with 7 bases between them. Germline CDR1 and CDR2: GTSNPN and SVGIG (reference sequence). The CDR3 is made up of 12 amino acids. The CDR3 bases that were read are TGTGCCTGGAAGGGGGTCCAAGAGACC. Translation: CAWKGVQET. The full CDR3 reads CAWKGVQETQYF.

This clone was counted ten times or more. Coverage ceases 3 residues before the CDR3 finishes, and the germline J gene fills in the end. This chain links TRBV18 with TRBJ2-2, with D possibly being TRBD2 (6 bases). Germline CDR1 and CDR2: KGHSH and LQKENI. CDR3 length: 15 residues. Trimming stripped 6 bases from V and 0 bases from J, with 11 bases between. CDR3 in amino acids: CASSRGNSNTGELFF. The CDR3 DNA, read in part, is TGTGCCAGCTCCCGGGGGAACTCGAACACCGGGGAG.

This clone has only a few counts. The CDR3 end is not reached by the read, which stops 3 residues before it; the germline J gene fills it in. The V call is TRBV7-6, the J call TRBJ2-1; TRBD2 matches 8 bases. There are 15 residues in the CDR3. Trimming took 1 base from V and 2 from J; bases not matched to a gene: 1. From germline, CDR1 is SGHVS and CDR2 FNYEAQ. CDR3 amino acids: CASSLELAAYNEQFF. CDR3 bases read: TGTGCCAGCAGCTTAGAACTAGCGGCCTACAATGAG.

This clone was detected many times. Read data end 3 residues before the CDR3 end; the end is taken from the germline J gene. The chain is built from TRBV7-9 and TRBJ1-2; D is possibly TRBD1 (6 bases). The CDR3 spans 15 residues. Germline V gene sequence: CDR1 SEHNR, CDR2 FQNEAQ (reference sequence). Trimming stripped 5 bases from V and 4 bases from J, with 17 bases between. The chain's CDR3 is CASSPYRDLGYGYTF. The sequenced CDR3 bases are TGTGCCAGCAGCCCTTACAGGGATTTGGGCTATGGC.

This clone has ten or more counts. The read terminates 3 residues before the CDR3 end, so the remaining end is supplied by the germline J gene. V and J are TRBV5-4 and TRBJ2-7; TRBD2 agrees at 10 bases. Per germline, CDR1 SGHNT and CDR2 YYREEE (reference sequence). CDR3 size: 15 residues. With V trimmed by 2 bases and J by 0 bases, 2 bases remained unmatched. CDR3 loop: CASSFGLADSYEQYF. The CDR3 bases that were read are TGTGCCAGCAGCTTTGGACTAGCGGACTCCTACGAG.